This paragraph reports one TCR beta chain. The CDR3 loop spans 16 amino acids. V was pared by 3 bases and J by 9 bases, with 22 bases between. The germline V gene has CDR1 SGHRS and CDR2 YFSETQ. The data were obtained in a study of response to subunit inactivated influenza vaccine. TCRdb independently ran MiXCR on the RT-PCR reads; one entry per CDR3 protein. The sample contains around 570,000 distinct CDR3 sequences, about 11% of which appear only once. These data are also associated with another study on T cells expressing NK-cell markers. That source notes: As the method of synthesis, 5'RACE template switching with UMIs yielded TCR beta cDNA. The share of CD8+ T cells held by dominant NKG2C+ clonotypes was about 1.0-8% in roughly 6 donors.

The clonotype comes from a man in his fifties who received an inactivated influenza vaccine. The V gene is TRBV5-1, the J gene TRBJ2-1; D is uncertain. The source material was PBMCs from blood, sampled on the day of vaccination. This CDR3 is CASSSSLGPLDTEQFF. CDR3 DNA: TGCGCCAGCAGCTCCTCCCTTGGGCCCCTCGACACTGAGCAGTTCTTC.